Listed below are T cell receptor beta chains from one sample, sequenced in a study of PD-L1 blockade in urothelial cancer. The repertoire was sequenced with immunoSEQ multiplex PCR; TCRdb's copy has only in-frame clones and lacks some. The data hold more than 45,000 clones, with about three quarters observed a single time. The sequences come from PBMCs, collected around atezolizumab (anti-PD-L1) treatment. All receptors derive from a man aged 65 to 85 with urothelial cancer. CDR3s leave out the opening cysteine and the closing phenylalanine or tryptophan.

v_call	j_call	cdr3_aa
TRBV7-3	TRBJ2-7	ASSLLGGAEQY
TRBV28	TRBJ2-3	ASTPISRTDTQY
TRBV7-6	TRBJ1-2	ASSLARGYT
TRBV7-9	TRBJ1-2	ASSLPEGLNYGYT
TRBV7-2	TRBJ2-7	ASSLAGRMEPYEQY
TRBV7-9	TRBJ2-2	ASSSEVTGELF
TRBV7-9	TRBJ2-1	ASSPSDRDPYNEQF
TRBV4-1	TRBJ2-3	ASSPLVLGTQY
TRBV7-8	TRBJ2-1	ASSFSSGRPDNEQF
TRBV28	TRBJ2-7	ASSPLASRRGKYEQY
TRBV6-4	TRBJ1-2	ASSEVAGPGGYT
TRBV4-3	TRBJ2-6	ASSQVTGSGANVLT
TRBV27	TRBJ2-1	ASSLEHLTSYNEQF
TRBV2	TRBJ2-1	ASSVTSGRVTDEQF
TRBV19	TRBJ1-2	ASSTSGTGGSRDT
TRBV28	TRBJ2-7	ASSLTPSSYEQY
TRBV19	TRBJ2-7	ASSINPGQGYEQY
TRBV27	TRBJ1-5	ASRPTASNQPQH
TRBV5-6	TRBJ2-3	ASSSRGLEDTQY
TRBV28	TRBJ2-3	ASSSYASGRGGTDTQY
TRBV10-3	TRBJ1-2	AIGQYGYT
TRBV4-2	TRBJ1-5	ASSQVSQGAQPQH
TRBV23-1	TRBJ2-7	ASSLRPSSYEQY
TRBV7-2	TRBJ2-1	ASTIRDRGYNEQF
TRBV12-5	TRBJ2-1	ASGLGTVNEQF
TRBV11-3	TRBJ2-1	ASSAGVYNEQF
TRBV6-6	TRBJ2-3	ASTQTPGLGTQY
TRBV28	TRBJ2-7	ATSERVSYEQY
TRBV5-1	TRBJ1-1	ASSPGQGVPMNTEAF
TRBV5-6	TRBJ1-6	ASSPGTGSIFSSPLH
TRBV15	TRBJ2-1	ATSRERRGNEQF
TRBV18	TRBJ2-1	ASSPLRLAGAGEQF
TRBV18	TRBJ2-7	ASSPPGSSYEQY
TRBV4-1	TRBJ1-1	ASSQVPGFTGSNTEAF
TRBV4-2	TRBJ1-2	ASSQDGGDRYGYT
TRBV7-9	TRBJ1-1	ASRPKDRLNTEAF
TRBV11-3	TRBJ2-3	ASRAGDTQY
TRBV7-2	TRBJ2-1	ASSTHPRGVEQF
TRBV5-1	TRBJ2-2	ASSLSGPQGMVAGELF
TRBV7-3	TRBJ2-4	ASSPLAKNIQY
TRBV19	TRBJ1-2	ASRGIGGRQYGYT
TRBV29-1	TRBJ2-3	SVETPGTSGSTDTQY
TRBV7-2	TRBJ1-1	ASSLLGTTNTEAF
TRBV20-1	TRBJ2-7	SARVSVEQY